One and the same sample provided the 10 T cell receptor beta chains below, sequenced in a study of T-cell memory formation after mild COVID-19. MiXCR was run by TCRdb on the 5' RACE reads, yielding one entry per CDR3 protein. The repertoire holds a few hundred thousand distinct CDR3 sequences, with about 22% as singletons. The specimen was PBMCs or a T cell subset sorted from them (not recorded which). All receptors come from an adult woman who had mild COVID-19 (a few samples of this study predate the infection). Cell type and time point are not known.

The gene calls are TRBV12-3 or TRBV12-4 and TRBJ2-1; 12 nucleotides agree with TRBD2. The CDR3 spans 15 residues. With V trimmed by 5 bases and J by 7 bases, 6 bases remained unmatched. CDR3 sequence (DNA): TGTGCCAGCAGTCTGACGACTAGCGGGGGTAATGAGCAGTTCTTC. Its translation: CASSLTTSGGNEQFF.

The rearrangement joins TRBV12-3 or TRBV12-4 to TRBJ1-3; unclear D gene. This CDR3 is built from 12 residues. Trimming removed 5 bases from V and 2 bases from J, with 4 bases in between. The DNA for the CDR3 is TGTGCCAGCAGTCCTACTGGAAACACCATATATTTT. Protein: CASSPTGNTIYF.

The chain joins TRBV14 to TRBJ1-1; D gene uncertain. Trimming shortened V by 4 bases and J by 8 bases, and 11 bases separated the two germline ends. The CDR3 has 12 amino acids. The germline V gene encodes CDR1 SGHDN and CDR2 FVKESK. The CDR3 DNA reads as TGTGCCAGCAGCCTAACCCATCTGGAAGCTTTCTTT. This codes for CASSLTHLEAFF.

The sample holds a few counts of this clonotype. V usage is TRBV6-5 and J usage is TRBJ2-1; 7 nucleotides align to TRBD1. Trimming removed 2 bases from V and 12 bases from J; junction bases left unmatched: 1. The germline V gene encodes CDR1 MNHEY and CDR2 SVGAGI. The CDR3 length is 11 residues. The chain's CDR3 is CASSYRDRQFF. CDR3 nucleotides: TGTGCCAGCAGTTACCGGGACAGGCAGTTCTTC.

The count of this clonotype is one. The rearrangement uses TRBV15 and TRBJ2-7; TRBD1 matches 10 bases. The CDR3 runs 15 residues. Germline CDR1 and CDR2: LNHNV and YYDKDF (reference sequence). With V trimmed by 3 bases and J by 3 bases, 5 bases remained unmatched. CDR3 nucleotide sequence: TGTGCCACCAGCAGCGGGACAGGGGAACTCTACGAGCAGTACTTC. This gives the protein CATSSGTGELYEQYF. Based on the CDR3 plus reference TRBV15 and TRBJ2-7, the full variable domain is DAMVIQNPRYQVTQFGKPVTLSCSQTLNHNVMYWYQQKSSQAPKLLFHYYDKDFNNEADTPDNFQSRRPNTSFCFLDIRSPGLGDTAMYLCATSSGTGELYEQYFGPGTRLTVT.

As DNA, the CDR3 is TGCAGCGGAAGCCGGGACCAGAACACTGAAGCTTTCTTT. It codes for CSGSRDQNTEAFF. This sequence joins TRBV29-1 and TRBJ1-1; a weak D match, TRBD1 (5 bases). Looked up from germline, CDR1 is SQVTM and CDR2 is ANQGSEA. The CDR3 length is 13 residues. The V and J ends lost 7 bases and 1 base respectively, with 13 bases between them.

The CDR3 DNA follows: TGTGCCAGCAGTTTATTCGCCTACGAGCAGTACTTC. It yields the protein CASSLFAYEQYF. The chain recombines TRBV12-3 or TRBV12-4 with TRBJ2-7; D uncertain. The CDR3 sequence is 12 residues long. V was shortened by 2 bases and J by 2 bases, with 4 bases between the two germline ends.

This clonotype has more than one count but fewer than ten. The rearrangement joins TRBV12-3 or TRBV12-4 to TRBJ2-7; no firm D call. The V gene lost 7 bases and the J gene lost 2 bases, with 9 bases spanning the gap. CDR3 length equals 12 residues. The CDR3 DNA sequence: TGTGCCAGCAAGGGCGCCACCTACGAGCAGTACTTC. This codes for CASKGATYEQYF.

V usage is TRBV9 and J usage is TRBJ2-5, with D perhaps TRBD2 (6 bases). Trimming took 0 bases from V and 5 from J, leaving 8 bases between them. This CDR3 comprises 13 residues. Germline CDR1 SGDLS, CDR2 YYNGEE. For the CDR3, the DNA is TGTGCCAGCAGCGTAGAGGCGGGGGAGACCCAGTACTTC. It is translated as CASSVEAGETQYF.

This rearrangement joins TRBV27 to TRBJ2-7; TRBD1 matches 7 bases. Germline trimming cut 6 bases from V and 3 bases from J; bases unmatched to any gene: 5. Per the germline V gene, CDR1 is MNHEY and CDR2 is SMNVEV (reference sequence). The CDR3 is 13 residues long. The CDR3, as DNA: TGTGCCAGCAGCCGGACAGGTCTCTACGAGCAGTACTTC. It specifies CASSRTGLYEQYF.